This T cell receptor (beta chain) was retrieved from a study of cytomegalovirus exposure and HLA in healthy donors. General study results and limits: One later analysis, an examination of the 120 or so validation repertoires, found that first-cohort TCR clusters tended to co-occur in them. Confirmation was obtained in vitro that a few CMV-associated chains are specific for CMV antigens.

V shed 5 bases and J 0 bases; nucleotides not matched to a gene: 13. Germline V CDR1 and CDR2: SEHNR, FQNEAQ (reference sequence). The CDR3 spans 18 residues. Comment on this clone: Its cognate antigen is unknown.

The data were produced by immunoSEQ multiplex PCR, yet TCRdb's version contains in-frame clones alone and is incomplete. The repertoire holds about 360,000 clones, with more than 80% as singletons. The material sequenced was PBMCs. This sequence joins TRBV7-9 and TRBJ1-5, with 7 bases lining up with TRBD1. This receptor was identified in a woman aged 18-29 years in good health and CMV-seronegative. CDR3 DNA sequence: TGTGCCAGCAGCCCAGGACTCCGGGACAGCTATAGCAATCAGCCCCAGCATTTT. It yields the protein CASSPGLRDSYSNQPQHF.